This T cell receptor (beta chain) was observed in a study of T cells after yellow fever vaccination. The CDR3 totals 12 residues. In germline, CDR1 is LGHNA, CDR2 YSLEER. This clonotype was counted between two and nine times. Its antigen remains unidentified. Study-level results: In FACS-sorted repertoires, abundant clonotypes from the bulk population could appear as contaminants. There was a small share of clonotypes that showed up in both the CD4 and CD8 compartments.

As TCR cDNA was made by 5'RACE template switching, a universal primer site and UMIs were added. Each CDR3 protein is one row after TCRdb ran MiXCR on the 5' RACE reads. The repertoire holds around 310,000 distinct CDR3 sequences, 3.5% to 4.5% seen once, with roughly a fifth in the top ten. The chain has TRBV4-3 and TRBJ2-3, with 7 bases identical to TRBD2. This specimen was PBMCs, taken 15 days after the yellow fever booster vaccination. The receptor was isolated from a man aged 18 to 29 who received the YFV17D yellow fever vaccine. CDR3: CAGERGPDTQYF. CDR3 sequence (DNA): TGCGCAGGGGAGCGGGGCCCAGATACGCAGTATTTT.